The 3 T cell receptor beta chains given below trace back to one sample, sequenced in a study of T cell responses to AZD1222 COVID-19 vaccine. Method: immunoSEQ multiplex PCR; TCRdb's copy keeps in-frame clones and lacks some. This sample has tens of thousands of clones, with about 87% found just once. The specimen was peripheral blood, collected on day 0 of AZD1222 vaccination. All receptors come from an adult in good health.

A remark on this clone: Just one base apart from a much larger clone, this may be a read error. V gene TRBV3-1 (or the pseudogene TRBV3-2) combines with J gene TRBJ2-2; no definite D call. The CDR3 runs 12 residues. V was trimmed by 4 bases and J by 0 bases, leaving 0 bases between them. In germline, CDR1 is LGHDT, CDR2 YNNKEL (reference sequence). The CDR3 DNA sequence: TGTGCCAGCAGCCCGAACACCGGGGAGCTGTTTTTT. Translated, it gives CASSPNTGELFF.

The chain is built from TRBV7-9 and TRBJ2-1; possibly TRBD1 or TRBD2 for D (5 bases each). The CDR3 loop spans 15 amino acids. Germline CDR1 is SEHNR and CDR2 is FQNEAQ (reference sequence). V lost 7 bases and J lost 6, with 19 bases in between. Here the CDR3 reads CASIPRDVEPNEQFF. In DNA form, the CDR3 reads TGTGCCAGCATACCAAGGGACGTCGAGCCCAATGAGCAGTTCTTC.

This clone has just one count. This rearrangement joins TRBV7-9 to TRBJ2-7; 10 nucleotides agree with TRBD1. J was trimmed by 7 bases and V by 5 bases; bases with no gene match: 14. The CDR3 totals 16 residues. Germline-derived CDR1 and CDR2 are SEHNR and FQNEAQ (reference sequence). CDR3 in DNA: TGTGCCAGCAGCCCTCCGGGACAGGGGCCTCTAAGGGAGCAGTACTTC. Its translation: CASSPPGQGPLREQYF.